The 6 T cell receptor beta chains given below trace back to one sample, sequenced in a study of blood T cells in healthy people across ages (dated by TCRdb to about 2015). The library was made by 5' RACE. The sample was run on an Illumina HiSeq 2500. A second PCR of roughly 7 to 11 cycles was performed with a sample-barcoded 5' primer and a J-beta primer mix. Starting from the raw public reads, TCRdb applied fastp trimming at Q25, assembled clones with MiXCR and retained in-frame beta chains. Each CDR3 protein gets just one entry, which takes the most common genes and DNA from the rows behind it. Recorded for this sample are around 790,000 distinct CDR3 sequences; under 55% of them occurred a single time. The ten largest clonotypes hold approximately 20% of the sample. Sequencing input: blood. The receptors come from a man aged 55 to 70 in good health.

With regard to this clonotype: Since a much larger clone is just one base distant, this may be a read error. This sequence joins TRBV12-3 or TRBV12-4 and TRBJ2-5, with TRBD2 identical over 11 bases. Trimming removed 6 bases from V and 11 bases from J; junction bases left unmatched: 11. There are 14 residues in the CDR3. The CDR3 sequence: CASSRLAGNNEQYF. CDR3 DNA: TGTGCCAGCAGCCGACTAGCGGGGAACAATGAGCAGTACTTC.

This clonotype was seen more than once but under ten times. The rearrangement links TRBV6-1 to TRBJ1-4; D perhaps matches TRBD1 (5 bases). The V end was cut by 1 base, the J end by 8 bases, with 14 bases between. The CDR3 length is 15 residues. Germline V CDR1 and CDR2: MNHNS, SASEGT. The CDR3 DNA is TGTGCCAGCAGTGAAGAGGGAACGGGGGGGGAAAAACTGTTTTTT. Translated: CASSEEGTGGEKLFF.

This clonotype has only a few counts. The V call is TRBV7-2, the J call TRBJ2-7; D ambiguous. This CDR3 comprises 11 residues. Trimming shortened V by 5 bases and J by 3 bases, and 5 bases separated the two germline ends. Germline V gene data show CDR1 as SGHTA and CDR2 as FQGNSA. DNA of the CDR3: TGTGCCAGCAGCAATTACTACGAGCAGTACTTC. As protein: CASSNYYEQYF.

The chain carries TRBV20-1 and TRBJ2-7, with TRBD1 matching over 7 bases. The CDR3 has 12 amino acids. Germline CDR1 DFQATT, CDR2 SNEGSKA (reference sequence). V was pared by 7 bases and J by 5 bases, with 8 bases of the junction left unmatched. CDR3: CSVTTGSNEQYF. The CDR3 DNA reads TGCAGTGTCACGACAGGGTCCAACGAGCAGTACTTC.

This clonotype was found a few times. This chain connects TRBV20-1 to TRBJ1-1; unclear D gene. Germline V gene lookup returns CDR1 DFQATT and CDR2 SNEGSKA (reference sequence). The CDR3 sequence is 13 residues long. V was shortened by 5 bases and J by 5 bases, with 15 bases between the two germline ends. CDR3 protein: CSALGRWWTEAFF. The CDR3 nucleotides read TGCAGTGCTTTAGGACGGTGGTGGACTGAAGCTTTCTTT.

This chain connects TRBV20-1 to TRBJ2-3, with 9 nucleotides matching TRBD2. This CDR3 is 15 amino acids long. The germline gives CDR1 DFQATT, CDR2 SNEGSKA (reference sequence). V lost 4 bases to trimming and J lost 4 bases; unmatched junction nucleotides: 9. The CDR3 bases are TGCAGTGCTAAAACTAGCGGGTTTTCAGCAGATACGCAGTATTTT. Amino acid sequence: CSAKTSGFSADTQYF.